This TCR beta chain emerged from a study of T cell responses to AZD1222 COVID-19 vaccine. Assay used: immunoSEQ multiplex PCR; TCRdb lists only in-frame clones, some missing. This table has more than 85,000 clones, around 93% appearing once. Study-wide results and limits: White British ancestry dominated among donors, who included more females, and clonal diversity was possibly underestimated. Seropositive AZD1222 recipients at baseline numbered only five to seven. Unmutated regions of variants are reportedly targeted by nearly half of spike-specific TCRs.

Notes on this clone: Its specificity is not known.

The sequence was obtained from an adult in good health. Sequencing was performed on peripheral blood, taken on day 0 of AZD1222 vaccination.

The CDR3 DNA is TGTGCCAGCAGCCTATGGGACCGTGCTTATGGCTACACCTTC. It translates to CASSLWDRAYGYTF. The V call is TRBV7-3, the J call TRBJ1-2, with a tentative D call TRBD1 (5 bases). Trimming left V 5 bases short and J 5 bases short, with 15 bases between. The CDR3 length is 14 residues. The germline gives CDR1 SGHTA, CDR2 FQGTGA. Looking up the rest from reference TRBV7-3 and TRBJ1-2 gives the full variable domain: GAGVSQTPSNKVTEKGKYVELRCDPISGHTALYWYRQSLGQGPEFLIYFQGTGAADDSGLPNDRFFAVRPEGSVSTLKIQRTERGDSAVYLCASSLWDRAYGYTFGSGTRLTVV.